The entry that follows covers one TCR beta chain sequence. This record belongs to a study of blood T cell repertoires in COVID-19. Study in general: T cells, B-cell-depleted T cells, or PBMCs supplied cDNA or gDNA.

In the authors' methods: Nucleated cell counts were estimated from reference gene primer amplification. Produced via immunoSEQ multiplex PCR; TCRdb's table is partial and in-frame only. V and J calls and clone size are given by that table; D and trimming were obtained from the DNA. The sample yields more than 20,000 clones, roughly 90% seen once. There are 13 residues in the CDR3. V was clipped by 0 bases and J by 5 bases, with 7 bases between them. From germline, CDR1 is SGHTA and CDR2 FQGTGA. The material sequenced was peripheral blood. The clonotype originates from an older woman with active COVID-19. The V gene is TRBV7-3, the J gene TRBJ2-5; D ambiguous. The CDR3: CASSLTSFETQYF. CDR3 coding DNA: TGTGCCAGCAGCTTAACGTCCTTTGAGACCCAGTACTTC.